A selection of T cell receptor beta chains follows, all from one sample in a study of blood T cells in healthy people across ages. Via MiXCR, TCRdb re-called the 5' RACE reads, giving one row per CDR3 protein. Here the sample spans approximately 800,000 distinct CDR3 sequences, about 62% being singletons. Sequenced: blood. These receptors were obtained from a young man in good health. Both conserved end residues are part of each CDR3. D genes are given only for firm matches. Part of the rows lack a size; the others show once, few, many or a class for expanded clones.

j_call: TRBJ2-3; clone_size: -; v_call: TRBV3-1; d_call: TRBD2; cdr3_nt: TGTGCCAGCAGCTTACGACTAGCTACGCAGTATTTT; cdr3_aa: CASSLRLATQYF
j_call: TRBJ1-1; clone_size: once; v_call: TRBV10-3; d_call: -; cdr3_nt: TGTGCCATCAGTGGAGATGGGAGATTGGCTGAAGCTTTCTTT; cdr3_aa: CAISGDGRLAEAFF
j_call: TRBJ2-2; clone_size: -; v_call: TRBV10-3; d_call: -; cdr3_nt: TGTGCCATCAGGAGACAGGCGTTTGGGGAGCTGTTTTTT; cdr3_aa: CAIRRQAFGELFF
j_call: TRBJ2-7; clone_size: -; v_call: TRBV7-2; d_call: TRBD2; cdr3_nt: TGTGCCAGCAGCTTAGTAAGCGGGGGGGCAGCCAACGAGCAGTACTTC; cdr3_aa: CASSLVSGGAANEQYF
j_call: TRBJ2-5; clone_size: -; v_call: TRBV7-8; d_call: TRBD2; cdr3_nt: TGTGCCAGCAGCCCAGCGACTAGCGGTAACCAAGAGACCCAGTACTTC; cdr3_aa: CASSPATSGNQETQYF
j_call: TRBJ2-4; clone_size: -; v_call: TRBV28; d_call: TRBD1; cdr3_nt: TGTGCCAGCAGTTTGTCGGAGGCCAACAGGGGTTACATTCAGTACTTC; cdr3_aa: CASSLSEANRGYIQYF
j_call: TRBJ1-2; clone_size: -; v_call: TRBV24-1; d_call: -; cdr3_nt: TGTGCCACCAGTGAGTTATGGGGTTCCGGCTACACCTTC; cdr3_aa: CATSELWGSGYTF
j_call: TRBJ2-5; clone_size: -; v_call: TRBV6-1; d_call: -; cdr3_nt: TGTGCCAGCAGAAAATATGGCGAGACCCAGTACTTC; cdr3_aa: CASRKYGETQYF
j_call: TRBJ1-2; clone_size: -; v_call: TRBV4-3; d_call: -; cdr3_nt: TGCGCCAGCAGCCAAGATTACGCCGACTATGGCTACACCTTC; cdr3_aa: CASSQDYADYGYTF
j_call: TRBJ2-1; clone_size: -; v_call: TRBV10-3; d_call: -; cdr3_nt: TGTGCCATCAGTGAGTCCAGCTACAATGAGCAGTTCTTC; cdr3_aa: CAISESSYNEQFF
j_call: TRBJ2-3; clone_size: few; v_call: TRBV4-2; d_call: TRBD2; cdr3_nt: TGTGCCAGCAGCCAAGAAATAGGAGCGGGGGGCCTAGATACGCAGTATTTT; cdr3_aa: CASSQEIGAGGLDTQYF
j_call: TRBJ2-5; clone_size: -; v_call: TRBV27; d_call: -; cdr3_nt: TGTGCCAGCAGTTTATCCCCCGAAGGGAGGGAGACCCAGTACTTC; cdr3_aa: CASSLSPEGRETQYF
j_call: TRBJ1-6; clone_size: -; v_call: TRBV9; d_call: TRBD1; cdr3_nt: TGTGCCAGCAGCGGTGACAGGGAGGGTAATTCACCCCTCCACTTT; cdr3_aa: CASSGDREGNSPLHF
j_call: TRBJ2-7; clone_size: -; v_call: TRBV5-1; d_call: TRBD2; cdr3_nt: TGCGCCAGCAGCCGACGGACTAGCGGGAGTTTTTACGAGCAGTACTTC; cdr3_aa: CASSRRTSGSFYEQYF
j_call: TRBJ2-5; clone_size: -; v_call: TRBV7-8; d_call: -; cdr3_nt: TGTGCCAGCAGCTTAAGACGGTCTAACCAAGAGACCCAGTACTTC; cdr3_aa: CASSLRRSNQETQYF
j_call: TRBJ2-3; clone_size: -; v_call: TRBV5-4; d_call: -; cdr3_nt: TGTGCCAGCAGCTCAGGGCCTTACACAGATACGCAGTATTTT; cdr3_aa: CASSSGPYTDTQYF
j_call: TRBJ2-1; clone_size: -; v_call: TRBV7-2; d_call: -; cdr3_nt: TGTGCCAGCAGCTTATTTAGGGGGTGGAATGAGCAGTTCTTC; cdr3_aa: CASSLFRGWNEQFF
j_call: TRBJ2-5; clone_size: -; v_call: TRBV7-2; d_call: -; cdr3_nt: TGTGCCAGCAGCCAGCCCGAGCTTCAAGAGACCCAGTACTTC; cdr3_aa: CASSQPELQETQYF
j_call: TRBJ2-4; clone_size: -; v_call: TRBV5-1; d_call: TRBD1; cdr3_nt: TGCGCCAGCAGCCGGGACAGCGGCAAAAACATTCAGTACTTC; cdr3_aa: CASSRDSGKNIQYF
j_call: TRBJ2-6; clone_size: -; v_call: TRBV11-2; d_call: -; cdr3_nt: TGTGCCAGCAGCTTGGGTCTAGCCGGGGCCAACGTCCTGACTTTC; cdr3_aa: CASSLGLAGANVLTF
j_call: TRBJ2-5; clone_size: -; v_call: TRBV6-1; d_call: -; cdr3_nt: TGTGCCAGCACCTGGGCAGGGGAAGAGACCCAGTACTTC; cdr3_aa: CASTWAGEETQYF
j_call: TRBJ2-5; clone_size: -; v_call: TRBV6-2/TRBV6-3; d_call: -; cdr3_nt: TGTGCCAGCAGTTACCCGGACCGGGGAGGAAAGACCCAGTACTTC; cdr3_aa: CASSYPDRGGKTQYF
j_call: TRBJ2-7; clone_size: -; v_call: TRBV14; d_call: -; cdr3_nt: TGTGCCAGCAGCCAAGTTGAAGCGTTAGGGACACCCTCCTACGAGCAGTACTTC; cdr3_aa: CASSQVEALGTPSYEQYF
j_call: TRBJ2-7; clone_size: -; v_call: TRBV2; d_call: TRBD1; cdr3_nt: TGTGCCAGCAGTAACGTCGGGACAGGGATGTACGAGCAGTACTTC; cdr3_aa: CASSNVGTGMYEQYF
j_call: TRBJ2-1; clone_size: few; v_call: TRBV20-1; d_call: TRBD1; cdr3_nt: TGCAGTGCTCAACCCGGACAGGACTTGGACAATGAGCAGTTCTTC; cdr3_aa: CSAQPGQDLDNEQFF
j_call: TRBJ2-7; clone_size: -; v_call: TRBV5-1; d_call: -; cdr3_nt: TGCGCCAGCAGCTTGTACTACCAAAGCACCTACGAGCAGTACTTC; cdr3_aa: CASSLYYQSTYEQYF
j_call: TRBJ2-1; clone_size: -; v_call: TRBV6-5; d_call: TRBD2; cdr3_nt: TGTGCCAGCAGTCCCCAGACTAGCGGGGGAAGGCAGTTCTTC; cdr3_aa: CASSPQTSGGRQFF
j_call: TRBJ1-5; clone_size: -; v_call: TRBV11-2; d_call: -; cdr3_nt: TGTGCCAGCAGCGGGGACACCAATCAGCCCCAGCATTTT; cdr3_aa: CASSGDTNQPQHF
j_call: TRBJ2-2; clone_size: -; v_call: TRBV5-1; d_call: -; cdr3_nt: TGCGCCAGCAGCTTGGTGGGGGGCCAGACCGGGGAGCTGTTTTTT; cdr3_aa: CASSLVGGQTGELFF
j_call: TRBJ1-2; clone_size: few; v_call: TRBV2; d_call: -; cdr3_nt: TGTGCCAGCAGTGAGGACTATGGCTACACCTTC; cdr3_aa: CASSEDYGYTF
j_call: TRBJ2-1; clone_size: -; v_call: TRBV14; d_call: -; cdr3_nt: TGTGCCAGCAGCCATTATAGAATCCAAGAGACCCAGTTCTTC; cdr3_aa: CASSHYRIQETQFF
j_call: TRBJ2-1; clone_size: -; v_call: TRBV29-1; d_call: -; cdr3_nt: TGCAGCGTTGAAGAGGGGGCTAGCAGATACAATGAGCAGTTCTTC; cdr3_aa: CSVEEGASRYNEQFF
j_call: TRBJ1-5; clone_size: -; v_call: TRBV7-2; d_call: TRBD1; cdr3_nt: TGTGCCAGCAGCTTAGGAGGACAGGGTCATCAGCCCCAGCATTTT; cdr3_aa: CASSLGGQGHQPQHF
j_call: TRBJ2-5; clone_size: -; v_call: TRBV20-1; d_call: -; cdr3_nt: TGCAGTGCTCCCCCGGCTCCGTACCAAGAGACCCAGTACTTC; cdr3_aa: CSAPPAPYQETQYF
j_call: TRBJ2-1; clone_size: few; v_call: TRBV7-2; d_call: TRBD2; cdr3_nt: TGTGCCAGCAGCTTAGGCGTGAGGCTAGCGGGGGCGAGCTCCTACAATGAGCAGTTCTTC; cdr3_aa: CASSLGVRLAGASSYNEQFF
j_call: TRBJ2-1; clone_size: few; v_call: TRBV4-1; d_call: TRBD2; cdr3_nt: TGCGCCAGCAGCCAGTCCACTAGCGGGGGGTACAATGAGCAGTTCTTC; cdr3_aa: CASSQSTSGGYNEQFF
j_call: TRBJ1-2; clone_size: -; v_call: TRBV7-9; d_call: -; cdr3_nt: TGTGCCAGCACGGCAGCTACCTATGGCTACACCTTC; cdr3_aa: CASTAATYGYTF
j_call: TRBJ2-5; clone_size: -; v_call: TRBV10-2; d_call: TRBD2; cdr3_nt: TGCGCCAGCAGTGAGATTATGCTAGCGGGGGCTCCGGGAGCCCAGTACTTC; cdr3_aa: CASSEIMLAGAPGAQYF
j_call: TRBJ2-1; clone_size: -; v_call: TRBV6-6; d_call: -; cdr3_nt: TGTGCCAGCAGTTACTCGTCGGCTAGCGAGACTGAGCAGTTCTTC; cdr3_aa: CASSYSSASETEQFF
j_call: TRBJ2-1; clone_size: -; v_call: TRBV7-2; d_call: -; cdr3_nt: TGTGCCAGCAGCGTAGGGCGGAGTGAGCAGTTCTTC; cdr3_aa: CASSVGRSEQFF
j_call: TRBJ2-1; clone_size: -; v_call: TRBV2; d_call: -; cdr3_nt: TGTGCCAGCAGTGAAAGGGGCAGTCTTCAGCAGTTCTTC; cdr3_aa: CASSERGSLQQFF
j_call: TRBJ2-7; clone_size: few; v_call: TRBV9; d_call: -; cdr3_nt: TGTGCCAGCAGCGTAGCCCTCGGAAGCTCCTACGAGCAGTACTTC; cdr3_aa: CASSVALGSSYEQYF
j_call: TRBJ2-3; clone_size: -; v_call: TRBV6-5; d_call: TRBD1; cdr3_nt: TGTGCCAGCAGTTACTCACGAACAGGGGGGTTCACAGATACGCAGTATTTT; cdr3_aa: CASSYSRTGGFTDTQYF
j_call: TRBJ2-7; clone_size: -; v_call: TRBV4-3; d_call: -; cdr3_nt: TGCGCCAGCAGCCAAGAAAAGGCATTCTCCTACGAGCAGTACTTC; cdr3_aa: CASSQEKAFSYEQYF
j_call: TRBJ2-7; clone_size: -; v_call: TRBV12-3/TRBV12-4; d_call: TRBD1; cdr3_nt: TGTGCCAGCAGTTCCCCTGACAGGGGCTTATACGAGCAGTACTTC; cdr3_aa: CASSSPDRGLYEQYF
j_call: TRBJ1-1; clone_size: -; v_call: TRBV29-1; d_call: -; cdr3_nt: TGCAGCGTTAAGGTAACGGCAGTGAACACTGAAGCTTTCTTT; cdr3_aa: CSVKVTAVNTEAFF
j_call: TRBJ2-5; clone_size: once; v_call: TRBV9; d_call: -; cdr3_nt: TGTGCCAGCAGCGTAGACACAGGGCGGTCGACCCAGTACTTC; cdr3_aa: CASSVDTGRSTQYF
j_call: TRBJ2-5; clone_size: few; v_call: TRBV29-1; d_call: -; cdr3_nt: TGCAGCGTTGATTTGGGGACTGATCAAGAGACCCAGTACTTC; cdr3_aa: CSVDLGTDQETQYF
j_call: TRBJ2-7; clone_size: few; v_call: TRBV20-1; d_call: -; cdr3_nt: TGCAGTGCTAGAGACATCGCTCCGGACATCTCCTACGAGCAGTACTTC; cdr3_aa: CSARDIAPDISYEQYF
j_call: TRBJ1-4; clone_size: -; v_call: TRBV7-2; d_call: -; cdr3_nt: TGTGCCAGCAGCCCGAGGGACGGCTCTAATGAAAAACTGTTTTTT; cdr3_aa: CASSPRDGSNEKLFF
j_call: TRBJ2-1; clone_size: -; v_call: TRBV9; d_call: TRBD2; cdr3_nt: TGTGCCAGCAGCGTAGTTGGACTAGAAGGCGATGAGCAGTTCTTC; cdr3_aa: CASSVVGLEGDEQFF
j_call: TRBJ2-7; clone_size: many; v_call: TRBV20-1; d_call: -; cdr3_nt: TGCAGTGCCGGTACCTACGAGCAGTACTTC; cdr3_aa: CSAGTYEQYF
j_call: TRBJ1-2; clone_size: -; v_call: TRBV15; d_call: TRBD1; cdr3_nt: TGTGCCACCAGCAGAGATATAGGACAGGGAGTCTACACCTTC; cdr3_aa: CATSRDIGQGVYTF
j_call: TRBJ2-1; clone_size: few; v_call: TRBV28; d_call: TRBD2; cdr3_nt: TGTGCCAGCAGTGTAGCGGGGGCCTCCAATGAGCAGTTCTTC; cdr3_aa: CASSVAGASNEQFF
j_call: TRBJ2-6; clone_size: -; v_call: TRBV27; d_call: -; cdr3_nt: TGTGCCAGCAGTAGATGGGTGGCCGGGGCCAACGTCCTGACTTTC; cdr3_aa: CASSRWVAGANVLTF
j_call: TRBJ1-6; clone_size: -; v_call: TRBV29-1; d_call: -; cdr3_nt: TGCAGCGTGAAGACCGACAGTGGACCTAATTCACCCCTCCACTTT; cdr3_aa: CSVKTDSGPNSPLHF
j_call: TRBJ2-4; clone_size: -; v_call: TRBV12-3/TRBV12-4; d_call: TRBD1; cdr3_nt: TGTGCCAGCAGTTTCAGGGGGTTGGACATTCAGTACTTC; cdr3_aa: CASSFRGLDIQYF
j_call: TRBJ2-5; clone_size: -; v_call: TRBV5-1; d_call: TRBD2; cdr3_nt: TGCGCCAGCAGCAAAGGACTAGCGGGGGGCTCCCAGGAGACCCAGTACTTC; cdr3_aa: CASSKGLAGGSQETQYF
j_call: TRBJ2-1; clone_size: -; v_call: TRBV29-1; d_call: TRBD2; cdr3_nt: TGCAGCGTTGCCAGGACTAGCGGGCCTACTGAGCAGTTCTTC; cdr3_aa: CSVARTSGPTEQFF
j_call: TRBJ1-1; clone_size: -; v_call: TRBV7-9; d_call: -; cdr3_nt: TGTGCCAGCAGCTTAGCGAAGCAGGTAACTGAAGCTTTCTTT; cdr3_aa: CASSLAKQVTEAFF